This record covers a single TCR beta chain. Its antigen is unknown. Four PCR rounds used nested alpha and beta constant region primers plus the SP2 primer. TCRdb recomputed calls from the UMI-ligation and nested PCR reads with MiXCR, one row per CDR3 protein. Of 40,000 or so distinct CDR3 sequences listed, around 10% were seen once; the top ten hold 3% to 5%. The treatment here: skin biopsy from PPD injection site in Mantoux-positive individual. A UMI-containing oligonucleotide was joined by 3' ligation to the TCR cDNA template. This specimen belongs to a study of naive and memory T cell subsets. Regarding the study as a whole: Both skin biopsy types reportedly yielded TCRs, tuberculin sites far more.

The V gene's germline CDR1 is SNHLY and CDR2 FYNNEI. The V end lost 6 bases, the J end lost 7 bases, and 19 bases lay between the germline ends. This CDR3 is 15 amino acids long. This TCR derives from an adult in good health. The sequenced sample was skin, obtained from a tuberculin skin test site. The rearrangement joins TRBV2 to TRBJ2-1, with D possibly being TRBD2 (6 bases). CDR3 amino acids: CASRGGLAWNNEQFF. The CDR3 DNA sequence: TGTGCCAGCAGGGGAGGCCTAGCGTGGAATAATGAGCAGTTCTTC.